Listed here is a single T cell receptor beta chain. The antigen remains undetermined. CDR3 length: 12 amino acids. Trimming removed 4 bases from V and 3 bases from J, with 7 bases in between. Germline-derived CDR1 and CDR2 are SQVTM and ANQGSEA. This specimen comes from a study of T cells in Graves' hyperthyroidism and ophthalmopathy. Study outcomes and limitations: From stable hyperthyroidism, ophthalmopathy was separated by a 13 V-J model. Blood also carried most thyroid clonotypes expanded above 0.001.

Amplification targeted TCR beta CDR3 regions from RNA transcripts. HTBI primers drove first-round RT-PCR of the TCR CDR3. TCRdb ran MiXCR on the multiplex PCR reads and lists one entry per CDR3 protein. The table has 450,000 to 700,000 distinct CDR3 sequences, around 42% seen once; the top ten hold around 17%. Exclusion followed for patients with uncontrolled infection, other autoimmune disease, pregnancy or lactation. Diagnosing involved the use of clinical symptoms, serum thyroxine and TRAb, thyroid ultrasound and orbital computed tomography. The genes are TRBV29-1 and TRBJ1-5; D gene ambiguous. Sequenced sample: peripheral blood or thyroid tissue (not recorded which). This sequence was found in an adult woman with Graves' disease, either hyperthyroidism or ophthalmopathy (not recorded which). As DNA, the CDR3 is TGCAGCGTTGTTGCCTCCAATCAGCCCCAGCATTTT. It is translated as CSVVASNQPQHF.